This record concerns one T cell receptor (beta chain) sequence. The antigen remains unidentified. CDR1 is GTSNPN, CDR2 SVGIG, per germline (reference sequence). V lost 4 bases, J lost 2 bases, and 21 bases lay in between. This CDR3 is built from 16 residues. These data belong to a study of CD8+ T cells in alopecia areata. Overall study context: At a dose of 5 to 10 mg twice daily, oral tofacitinib was given to treated patients.

Following RNA extraction, reverse transcription yielded cDNA that acted as the sequencing template. Here immunoSEQ multiplex PCR was the method, and the copy in TCRdb shows in-frame clones only, minus some. Here the sample spans about 120,000 clones, 58% being singletons. Study results and caveats: Whether baseline CD8+ expansion is linked to response remains uncertain, given a single nonresponder.

Stated treatment: oral pan-JAK inhibitor, 5-10 mg twice daily. The sample here was CD8+ T cells sorted from blood, taken at week 4, from a patient treated with tofacitinib. The origin of this receptor is a human donor with alopecia areata. The J gene is TRBJ2-7, the V gene TRBV30; D is undetermined. The CDR3 reads CAWTLQGSYSPYEQYF. The CDR3 DNA follows: TGTGCCTGGACCCTTCAAGGCAGCTACTCACCCTACGAGCAGTACTTC.